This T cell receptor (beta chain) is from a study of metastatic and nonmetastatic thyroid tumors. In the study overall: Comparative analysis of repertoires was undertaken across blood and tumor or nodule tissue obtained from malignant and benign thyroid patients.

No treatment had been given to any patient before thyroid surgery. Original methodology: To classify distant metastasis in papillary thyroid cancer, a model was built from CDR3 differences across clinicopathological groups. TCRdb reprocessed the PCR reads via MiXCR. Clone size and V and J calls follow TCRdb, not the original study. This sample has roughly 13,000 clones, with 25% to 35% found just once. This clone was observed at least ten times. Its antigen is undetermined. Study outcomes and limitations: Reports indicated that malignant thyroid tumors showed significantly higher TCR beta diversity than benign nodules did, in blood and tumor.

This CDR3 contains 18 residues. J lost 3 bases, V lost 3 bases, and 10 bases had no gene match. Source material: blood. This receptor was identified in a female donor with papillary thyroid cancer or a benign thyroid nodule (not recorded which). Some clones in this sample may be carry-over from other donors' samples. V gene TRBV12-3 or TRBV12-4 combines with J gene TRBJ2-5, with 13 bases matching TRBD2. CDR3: CASSLPRLAGGAKETQYF. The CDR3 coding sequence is TGTGCCAGCAGTTTGCCCCGACTAGCGGGGGGAGCTAAAGAGACCCAGTACTTC.